The entry below gives a single T cell receptor (beta chain) sequence along with its context. These data originate in a study of blood T cell repertoires in COVID-19. Repertoires were generated with immunoSEQ multiplex PCR, while TCRdb's copy carries only in-frame clones and drops some. Of about 280,000 clones listed, over 75% are singletons. V dropped 1 base and J dropped 3 bases, with 7 bases sitting between them. Germline V lookup: CDR1 SGHRS, CDR2 YFSETQ. This CDR3 contains 13 residues. Participants were placed into cohorts based on the clinical history they reported. This chain connects TRBV5-1 to TRBJ1-1, with D possibly TRBD1 on 6 matching bases. The receptor's source is a woman in her 30s who had recovered from COVID-19. The sequencing sample was made of PBMCs or T cells enriched from blood (not recorded which). CDR3 sequence (DNA): TGCGCCAGCAGCTTGAAGGGGGACACTGAAGCTTTCTTT. Protein: CASSLKGDTEAFF. The variable domain in full, completed from reference TRBV5-1 and TRBJ1-1, reads KAGVTQTPRYLIKTRGQQVTLSCSPISGHRSVSWYQQTPGQGLQFLFEYFSETQRNKGNFPGRFSGRQFSNSRSEMNVSTLELGDSALYLCASSLKGDTEAFFGQGTRLTVV.